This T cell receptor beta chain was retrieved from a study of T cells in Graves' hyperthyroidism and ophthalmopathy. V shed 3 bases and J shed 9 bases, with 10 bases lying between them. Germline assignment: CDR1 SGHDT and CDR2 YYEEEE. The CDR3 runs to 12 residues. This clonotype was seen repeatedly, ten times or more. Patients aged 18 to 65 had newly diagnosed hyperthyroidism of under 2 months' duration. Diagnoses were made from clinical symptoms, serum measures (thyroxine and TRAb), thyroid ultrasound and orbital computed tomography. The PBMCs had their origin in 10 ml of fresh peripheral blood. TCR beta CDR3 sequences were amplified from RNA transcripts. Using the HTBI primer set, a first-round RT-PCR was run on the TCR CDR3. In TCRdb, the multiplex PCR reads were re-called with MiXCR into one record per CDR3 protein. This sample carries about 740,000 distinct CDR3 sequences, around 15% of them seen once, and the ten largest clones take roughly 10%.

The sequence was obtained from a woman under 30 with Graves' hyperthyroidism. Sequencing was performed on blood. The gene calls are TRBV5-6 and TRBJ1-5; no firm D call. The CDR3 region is CASSSTTGPQHF. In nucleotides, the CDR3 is TGTGCCAGCAGCTCGACCACGGGGCCCCAGCATTTT.